This passage covers 12 T cell receptor beta chains from one sample sequenced in a study of T cell responses to AZD1222 COVID-19 vaccine. Produced via immunoSEQ multiplex PCR; TCRdb's table is partial and in-frame only. The table records 120,000 to 150,000 clones, approximately 90% of them present only once. The input for sequencing was peripheral blood, taken on day 0 of AZD1222 vaccination. The receptor set was obtained from an adult in good health.

V gene TRBV19 combines with J gene TRBJ1-6, with 9 positions matching TRBD1. Germline V gene lookup returns CDR1 LNHDA and CDR2 SQIVND (reference sequence). There are 18 residues in the CDR3. The trim removed 5 bases at V and 9 bases at J, leaving 17 bases unmatched. As DNA, the CDR3 is TGTGCCAGTAGTCCTAAGGGCGGGACAGGGAATTTGGGTTCACCCCTCCACTTT. Translating gives CASSPKGGTGNLGSPLHF.

The chain is built from TRBV3-1 (or the pseudogene TRBV3-2) and TRBJ2-1; D is unclear. The CDR3 is made up of 15 amino acids. The ends were cut back, 4 bases at V and 5 bases at J, with 15 bases in the middle. Per the germline V gene, CDR1 is LGHDT and CDR2 is YNNKEL (reference sequence). In DNA, the CDR3 is TGTGCCAGCAGCCGCTCCACGAGACGCGACAATGAGCAGTTCTTC. Amino acids: CASSRSTRRDNEQFF.

The chain couples TRBV4-2 to TRBJ2-7; TRBD2 matches 7 bases. The CDR3 contains 14 residues. Losses at the gene ends were 4 bases for V and 2 bases for J; bases not matched to a gene: 5. Germline V gene data show CDR1 as LGHNA and CDR2 as YNFKEQ. The CDR3 DNA reads as TGTGCCAGCAGCCCGCTAGCGGCCCCCTACGAGCAGTACTTC. It specifies CASSPLAAPYEQYF.

This chain connects TRBV4-1 to TRBJ1-5, with D unclear. This CDR3 spans 13 amino acids. Germline values: CDR1 MGHRA, CDR2 YSYEKL. The V and J ends lost 0 bases and 5 bases respectively, with 5 bases between them. CDR3 coding DNA: TGCGCCAGCAGCCAAGAACGGGATCAGCCCCAGCATTTT. Translated: CASSQERDQPQHF.

The CDR3 bases are TGTGCCAGCAGTCCTACGAGCGGGCCTTACAATGAGCAGTTCTTC. The encoded protein is CASSPTSGPYNEQFF. The chain combines TRBV6-5 with TRBJ2-1; D is possibly TRBD2 (6 bases). The CDR3 extends over 15 amino acids. With 5 bases removed from V and 4 bases from J, the gap between germline ends came to 15 bases. CDR1 is MNHEY and CDR2 is SVGAGI in the germline V gene.

V gene TRBV20-1 combines with J gene TRBJ2-7, with no clear D. CDR1 is DFQATT and CDR2 is SNEGSKA in the germline V gene (reference sequence). V lost 3 bases, J lost 6 bases, and 12 bases lay in between. The CDR3 is made up of 12 amino acids. CDR3 residues: CSASESGIEQYF. The CDR3 DNA reads TGCAGTGCTAGTGAGTCTGGGATCGAGCAGTACTTC.

This chain links TRBV9 with TRBJ2-1; 14 positions agree with TRBD2. The CDR3 is 18 residues long. Germline V gene lookup returns CDR1 SGDLS and CDR2 YYNGEE. V shed 3 bases, J shed 10 bases, and the junction held 15 bases outside the gene matches. The chain's CDR3 is CASSAYHGGLAGAGEQFF. CDR3 coding DNA: TGTGCCAGCAGCGCCTATCACGGGGGACTAGCGGGAGCCGGAGAGCAGTTCTTC. The full variable domain, its missing parts supplied by reference TRBV9 and TRBJ2-1, is DSGVTQTPKHLITATGQRVTLRCSPRSGDLSVYWYQQSLDQGLQFLIQYYNGEERAKGNILERFSAQQFPDLHSELNLSSLELGDSALYFCASSAYHGGLAGAGEQFFGPGTRLTVL.

This chain joins TRBV19 and TRBJ2-1; 8 positions agree with TRBD2. The V gene's germline CDR1 is LNHDA and CDR2 SQIVND (reference sequence). CDR3 length: 15 amino acids. V lost 3 bases, J lost 2 bases, and 3 bases stayed unmatched. DNA for the CDR3: TGTGCCAGTAGTATCACTAGCGGCACCTACAATGAGCAGTTCTTC. This sequence encodes CASSITSGTYNEQFF.

V and J are TRBV7-2 and TRBJ2-5; D perhaps matches TRBD1 (5 bases). The CDR3 totals 13 residues. The V gene's germline CDR1 is SGHTA and CDR2 FQGNSA. The V end lost 5 bases, the J end lost 4 bases, and 11 bases lay between the germline ends. CDR3 DNA: TGTGCCAGCAGCGGGCCAAGGGGAGAGACCCAGTACTTC. It encodes CASSGPRGETQYF.

The chain uses TRBV27 and TRBJ2-1, with D unclear. The CDR3 runs 13 residues. Germline lookup yields CDR1 MNHEY and CDR2 SMNVEV (reference sequence). The V gene lost 5 bases and the J gene lost 5 bases, with 10 bases spanning the gap. CDR3 in amino acids: CASSPGPHNEQFF. The CDR3 DNA reads as TGTGCCAGCAGTCCTGGACCACACAATGAGCAGTTCTTC.

The sample holds one count of this clone. The gene calls are TRBV30 and TRBJ1-5; D is unclear. With 1 base removed from V and 10 bases from J, the gap between germline ends came to 11 bases. Germline CDR1 and CDR2: GTSNPN and SVGIG (reference sequence). This CDR3 has 12 residues. The chain's CDR3 is CAWSEGLAPQHF. CDR3 coding DNA: TGTGCCTGGAGTGAGGGCTTGGCCCCCCAGCATTTT.

This sequence joins TRBV5-1 and TRBJ1-2, with D possibly TRBD1 on 6 matching bases. CDR3 length: 12 residues. From germline, CDR1 is SGHRS and CDR2 YFSETQ. The V end was cut by 3 bases, the J end by 6 bases, with 9 bases between. CDR3 amino acids: CASSWDINGYTF. The CDR3 nucleotides read TGCGCCAGCAGCTGGGACATTAATGGCTACACCTTC.